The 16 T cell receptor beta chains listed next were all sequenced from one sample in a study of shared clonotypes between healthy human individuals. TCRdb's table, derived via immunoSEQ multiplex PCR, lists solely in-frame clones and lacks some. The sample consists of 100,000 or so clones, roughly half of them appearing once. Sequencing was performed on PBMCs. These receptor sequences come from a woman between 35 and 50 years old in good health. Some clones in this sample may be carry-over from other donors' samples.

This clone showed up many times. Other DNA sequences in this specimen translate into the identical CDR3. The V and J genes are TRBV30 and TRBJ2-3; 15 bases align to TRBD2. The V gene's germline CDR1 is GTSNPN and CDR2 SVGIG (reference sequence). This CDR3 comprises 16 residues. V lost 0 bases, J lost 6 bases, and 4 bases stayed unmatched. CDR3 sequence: CAWSVGLAGGGDTQYF. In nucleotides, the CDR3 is TGTGCCTGGAGTGTGGGACTAGCGGGAGGCGGTGATACGCAGTATTTT.

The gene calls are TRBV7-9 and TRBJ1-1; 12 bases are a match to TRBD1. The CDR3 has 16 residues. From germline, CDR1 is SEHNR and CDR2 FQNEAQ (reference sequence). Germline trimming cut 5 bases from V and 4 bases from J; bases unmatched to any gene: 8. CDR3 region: CASSITGTGGLTEAFF. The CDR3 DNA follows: TGTGCCAGCAGCATTACTGGGACAGGGGGCCTCACTGAAGCTTTCTTT.

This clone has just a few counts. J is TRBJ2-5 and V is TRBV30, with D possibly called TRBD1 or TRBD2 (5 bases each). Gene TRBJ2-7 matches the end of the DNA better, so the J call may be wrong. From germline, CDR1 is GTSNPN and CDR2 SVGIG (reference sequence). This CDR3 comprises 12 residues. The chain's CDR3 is CAWSRDLYEQYF. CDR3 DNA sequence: TGTGCCTGGAGTCGGGACCTCTACGAGCAGTACTTC.

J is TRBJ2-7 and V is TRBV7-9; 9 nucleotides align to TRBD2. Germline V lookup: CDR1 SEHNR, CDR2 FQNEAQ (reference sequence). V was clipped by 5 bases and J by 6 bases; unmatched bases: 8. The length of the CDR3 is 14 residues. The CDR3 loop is CASSNEGLASEQYF. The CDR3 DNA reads TGTGCCAGCAGCAACGAGGGACTAGCTAGCGAGCAGTACTTC.

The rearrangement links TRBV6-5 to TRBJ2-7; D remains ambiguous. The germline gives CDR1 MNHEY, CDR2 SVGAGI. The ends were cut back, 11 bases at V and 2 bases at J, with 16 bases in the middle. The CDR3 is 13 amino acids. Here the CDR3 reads CAPPLSPTYEQYF. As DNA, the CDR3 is TGTGCCCCTCCTCTATCCCCAACCTACGAGCAGTACTTC.

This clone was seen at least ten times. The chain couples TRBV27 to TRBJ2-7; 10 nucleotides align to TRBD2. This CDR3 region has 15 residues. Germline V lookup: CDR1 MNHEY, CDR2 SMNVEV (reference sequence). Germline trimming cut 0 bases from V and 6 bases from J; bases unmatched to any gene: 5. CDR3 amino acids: CASSLSVAGGGEQYF. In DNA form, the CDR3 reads TGTGCCAGCAGTTTATCTGTAGCGGGAGGTGGCGAGCAGTACTTC.

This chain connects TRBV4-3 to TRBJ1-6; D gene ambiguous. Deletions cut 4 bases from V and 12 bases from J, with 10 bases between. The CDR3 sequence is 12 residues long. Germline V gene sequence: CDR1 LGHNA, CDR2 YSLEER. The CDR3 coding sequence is TGCGCCAGCAGCCTAGAGTTGGGACCCCTCCACTTT. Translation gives CASSLELGPLHF.

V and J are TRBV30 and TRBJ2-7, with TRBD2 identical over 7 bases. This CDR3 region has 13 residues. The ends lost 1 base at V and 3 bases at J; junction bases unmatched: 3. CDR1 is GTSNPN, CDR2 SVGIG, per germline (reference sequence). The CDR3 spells CAWSAGTIYEQYF. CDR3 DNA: TGTGCCTGGAGTGCCGGGACTATCTACGAGCAGTACTTC.

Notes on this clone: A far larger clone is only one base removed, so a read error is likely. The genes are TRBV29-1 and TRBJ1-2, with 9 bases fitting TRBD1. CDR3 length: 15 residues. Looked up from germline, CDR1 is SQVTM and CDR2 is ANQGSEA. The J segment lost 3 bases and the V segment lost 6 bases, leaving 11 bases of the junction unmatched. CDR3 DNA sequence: TGCAGCGTCCCTGCAACAGGGGGCATCTACTATGGCTACACCTTC. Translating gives CSVPATGGIYYGYTF. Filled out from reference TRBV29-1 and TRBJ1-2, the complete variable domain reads SAVISQKPSRDICQRGTSLTIQCQVDSQVTMMFWYRQQPGQSLTLIATANQGSEATYESGFVIDKFPISRPNLTFSTLTVSNMSPEDSSIYLCSVPATGGIYYGYTFGSGTRLTVV.

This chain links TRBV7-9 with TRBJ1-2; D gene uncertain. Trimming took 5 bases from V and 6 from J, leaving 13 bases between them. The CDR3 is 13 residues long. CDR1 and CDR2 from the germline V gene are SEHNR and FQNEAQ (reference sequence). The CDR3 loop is CASSQEELHGYTF. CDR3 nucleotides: TGTGCCAGCAGCCAAGAGGAGCTACATGGCTACACCTTC.

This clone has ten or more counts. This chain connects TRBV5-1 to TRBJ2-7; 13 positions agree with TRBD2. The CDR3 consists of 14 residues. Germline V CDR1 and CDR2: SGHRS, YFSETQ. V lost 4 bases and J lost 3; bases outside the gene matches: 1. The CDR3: CASSRTSGSYEQYF. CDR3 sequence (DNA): TGCGCCAGCAGCCGGACTAGCGGGAGCTACGAGCAGTACTTC.

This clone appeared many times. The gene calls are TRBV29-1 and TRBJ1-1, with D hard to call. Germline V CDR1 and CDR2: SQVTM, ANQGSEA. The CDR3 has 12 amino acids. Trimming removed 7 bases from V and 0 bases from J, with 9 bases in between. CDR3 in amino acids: CSAGFMNTEAFF. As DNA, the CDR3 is TGCAGCGCCGGATTCATGAACACTGAAGCTTTCTTT.

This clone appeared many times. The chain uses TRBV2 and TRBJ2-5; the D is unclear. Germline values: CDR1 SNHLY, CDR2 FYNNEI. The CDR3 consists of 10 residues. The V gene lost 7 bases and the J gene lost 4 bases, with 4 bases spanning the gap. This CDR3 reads CASMVETQYF. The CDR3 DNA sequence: TGTGCCAGCATGGTAGAGACCCAGTACTTC.

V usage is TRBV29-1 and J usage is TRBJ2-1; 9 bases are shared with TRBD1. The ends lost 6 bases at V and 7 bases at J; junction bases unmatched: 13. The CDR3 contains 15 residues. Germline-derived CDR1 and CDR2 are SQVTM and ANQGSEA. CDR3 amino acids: CSVERGTGRFNEQFF. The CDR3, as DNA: TGCAGCGTCGAAAGGGGGACAGGGCGATTTAATGAGCAGTTCTTC.

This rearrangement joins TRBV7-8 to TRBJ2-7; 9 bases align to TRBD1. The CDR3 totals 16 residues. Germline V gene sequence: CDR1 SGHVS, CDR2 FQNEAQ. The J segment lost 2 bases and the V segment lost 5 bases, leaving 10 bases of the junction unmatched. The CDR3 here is CASSPIARQGAYEQYF. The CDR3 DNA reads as TGTGCCAGCAGCCCTATTGCCAGACAGGGGGCCTACGAGCAGTACTTC.

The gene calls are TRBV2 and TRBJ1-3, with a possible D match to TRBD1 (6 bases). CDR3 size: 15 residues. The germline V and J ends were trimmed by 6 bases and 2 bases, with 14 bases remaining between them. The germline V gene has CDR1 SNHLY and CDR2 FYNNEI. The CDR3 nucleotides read TGTGCCAGCAGGCCGGGACATCAAGCTGGAAACACCATATATTTT. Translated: CASRPGHQAGNTIYF.